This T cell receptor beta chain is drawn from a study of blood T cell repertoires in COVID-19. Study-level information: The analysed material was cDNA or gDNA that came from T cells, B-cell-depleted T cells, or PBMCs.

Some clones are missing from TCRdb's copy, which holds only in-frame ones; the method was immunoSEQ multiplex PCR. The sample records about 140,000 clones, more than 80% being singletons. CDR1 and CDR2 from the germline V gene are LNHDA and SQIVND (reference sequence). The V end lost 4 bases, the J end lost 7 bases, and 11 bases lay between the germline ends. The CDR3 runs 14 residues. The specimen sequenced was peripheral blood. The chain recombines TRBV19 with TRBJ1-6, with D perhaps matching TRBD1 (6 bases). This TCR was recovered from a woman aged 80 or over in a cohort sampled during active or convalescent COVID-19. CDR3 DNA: TGTGCCAGTAGTAGTGGGACAAGGAATTCACCCCTCCACTTT. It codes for CASSSGTRNSPLHF.